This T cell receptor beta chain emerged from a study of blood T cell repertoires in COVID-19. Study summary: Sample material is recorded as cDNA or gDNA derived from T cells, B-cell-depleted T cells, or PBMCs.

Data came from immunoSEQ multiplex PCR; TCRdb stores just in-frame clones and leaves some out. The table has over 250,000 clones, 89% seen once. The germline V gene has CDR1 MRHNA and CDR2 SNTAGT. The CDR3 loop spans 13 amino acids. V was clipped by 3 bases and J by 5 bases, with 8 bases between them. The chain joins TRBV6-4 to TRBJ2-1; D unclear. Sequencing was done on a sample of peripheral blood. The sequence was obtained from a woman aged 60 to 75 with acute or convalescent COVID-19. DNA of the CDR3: TGTGCCAGCAGTGATCAACTTAACAATGAGCAGTTCTTC. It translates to CASSDQLNNEQFF.